This T cell receptor beta chain came from a study of blood T cells in healthy people across ages. Overall study context: Per two T cells, about one barcoded beta molecule was captured through template switching.

Findings and limits, study-wide: PBMCs that were unsorted prevented a conclusive naive versus antigen-experienced comparison.

Primers used in a second PCR of roughly 6 to 11 cycles were a sample-barcoded 5' primer and a J-beta primer mix. A 12-random-nucleotide template-switch adaptor tagged each cDNA molecule. TCRdb fed the 5' RACE reads into MiXCR, producing one record per CDR3 protein. The sample contains about 840,000 distinct CDR3 sequences, 25% to 30% of which appear only once. This clonotype was detected a few times. Antigen: not known. Trimming took off 4 bases at V and 2 bases at J, with 14 bases between the two ends. Germline V lookup: CDR1 SGHTA, CDR2 FQGNSA. The CDR3 extends over 15 amino acids. These data also featured in a second study, about T cells of mothers and their children. From that second work: In this cohort, donors were three healthy Caucasian mothers plus their six children.

The chain is built from TRBV7-2 and TRBJ2-5; no definite D call. Sequenced material: blood. The TCR sequence derives from a woman in her forties in good health. CDR3 region: CASSSAPSRQETQYF. The DNA for the CDR3 is TGTGCCAGCAGCTCAGCCCCAAGCAGGCAAGAGACCCAGTACTTC. Full variable domain (remainder filled in from reference TRBV7-2 and TRBJ2-5): GAGVSQSPSNKVTEKGKDVELRCDPISGHTALYWYRQSLGQGLEFLIYFQGNSAPDKSGLPSDRFSAERTGGSVSTLTIQRTQQEDSAVYLCASSSAPSRQETQYFGPGTRLLVL.